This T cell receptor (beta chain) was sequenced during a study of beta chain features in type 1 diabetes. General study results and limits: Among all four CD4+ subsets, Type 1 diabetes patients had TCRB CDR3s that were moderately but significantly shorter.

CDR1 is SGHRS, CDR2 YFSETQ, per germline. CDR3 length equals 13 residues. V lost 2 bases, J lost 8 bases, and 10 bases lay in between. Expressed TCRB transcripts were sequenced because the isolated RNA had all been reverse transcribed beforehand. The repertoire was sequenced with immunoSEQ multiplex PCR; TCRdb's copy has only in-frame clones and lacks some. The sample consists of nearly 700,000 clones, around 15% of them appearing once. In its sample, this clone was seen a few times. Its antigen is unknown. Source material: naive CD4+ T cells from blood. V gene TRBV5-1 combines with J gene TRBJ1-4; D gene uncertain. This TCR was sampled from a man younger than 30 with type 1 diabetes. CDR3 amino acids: CASSFFGEEKLFF. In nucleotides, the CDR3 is TGCGCCAGCAGCTTTTTTGGGGAAGAAAAACTGTTTTTT.